This is a list of T cell receptor beta chains from one sample in a study of T cells of healthy individuals. MiXCR, run by TCRdb on the 5' RACE reads, gives a single entry per CDR3 protein. In the table there are some 41,000 distinct CDR3 sequences, 4.5% of which are singletons. Source of these receptors: a human donor in good health. Both conserved end residues are part of each CDR3. D genes are given only for firm matches. Clone size is not always given. Where it is, it says once, few, many or a class for expanded clones.

abundance	v_gene	d_gene	j_gene	CDR3aa	CDR3nt
many	TRBV29-1	.	TRBJ2-3	CSVDQESTDTQYF	TGCAGCGTTGATCAGGAAAGCACAGATACGCAGTATTTT
few	TRBV9	TRBD1	TRBJ2-5	CASSARQGSATQYF	TGTGCCAGCAGCGCCCGACAGGGTTCCGCGACCCAGTACTTC
many	TRBV27	TRBD1	TRBJ1-6	CASSPQGADSPLHF	TGTGCCAGCAGCCCACAGGGGGCTGATTCACCCCTCCACTTT
few	TRBV3-1	.	TRBJ2-2	CASSQDPRWGAVGELFF	TGTGCCAGCAGCCAAGATCCCCGCTGGGGCGCAGTCGGGGAGCTGTTTTTT
many	TRBV29-1	.	TRBJ2-1	CSVEGGGTVNEQFF	TGCAGCGTTGAAGGAGGCGGGACAGTCAATGAGCAGTTCTTC
many	TRBV12-3/TRBV12-4	TRBD1	TRBJ2-7	CASSYTGGRSYEQYF	TGTGCCAGCAGTTATACAGGGGGCAGGTCCTACGAGCAGTACTTC
many	TRBV5-4	.	TRBJ2-2	CASSFMGRRTGELFF	TGTGCCAGCAGCTTTATGGGGCGCCGGACCGGGGAGCTGTTTTTT
many	TRBV6-5	.	TRBJ1-1	CASRRGGTEAFF	TGTGCCAGCAGACGAGGAGGGACTGAAGCTTTCTTT
many	TRBV24-1	TRBD1	TRBJ1-2	CATSDGRDSLF	TGTGCCACCAGTGACGGGAGGGACAGTCTCTTC
.	TRBV20-1	.	TRBJ2-2	CSAIVGLTGELFF	TGCAGTGCCATTGTGGGGCTCACCGGGGAGCTGTTTTTT
.	TRBV7-8	TRBD2	TRBJ2-3	CASSLAWTRGDTQYF	TGTGCCAGCAGCTTAGCTTGGACTAGGGGAGATACGCAGTATTTT
many	TRBV2	.	TRBJ1-2	CATRRADGYTF	TGTGCCACCCGTCGCGCGGATGGCTACACCTTC
few	TRBV25-1	.	TRBJ1-4	CASNLRGGNEKLFF	TGTGCCAGCAACCTCCGCGGCGGTAATGAAAAACTGTTTTTT
.	TRBV29-1	.	TRBJ2-5	CSVEYTGRGETQYF	TGCAGCGTTGAATACACGGGGCGCGGGGAGACCCAGTACTTC
many	TRBV12-3/TRBV12-4	TRBD2	TRBJ2-2	CASSFAGSGGGELFF	TGTGCCAGCAGTTTTGCCGGGAGCGGGGGCGGGGAGCTGTTTTTT
many	TRBV11-2	.	TRBJ1-6	CASSLGGARRANSPLHF	TGTGCCAGCAGCTTAGGGGGAGCCAGGCGGGCCAATTCACCCCTCCACTTT
many	TRBV2	.	TRBJ2-3	CASSSQGKGTDTQYF	TGTGCCAGCAGTTCACAGGGAAAAGGTACAGATACGCAGTATTTT
.	TRBV4-3	.	TRBJ1-1	CASSQDLGGATEAFF	TGCGCCAGCAGCCAAGATTTGGGGGGGGCGACTGAAGCTTTCTTT
.	TRBV18	.	TRBJ1-1	CASSSQGDAEAFF	TGTGCCAGCTCAAGTCAGGGAGACGCTGAAGCTTTCTTT
.	TRBV7-9	.	TRBJ1-1	CASSLEGKAFF	TGTGCCAGCAGCTTGGAGGGGAAAGCTTTCTTT
many	TRBV2	.	TRBJ1-2	CASSGTVQGYTF	TGTGCCAGCAGTGGGACTGTACAGGGCTACACCTTC
many	TRBV5-1	TRBD1	TRBJ2-7	CASSLARGRGAYEQYF	TGCGCCAGCAGCTTGGCTAGGGGGCGAGGGGCCTACGAGCAGTACTTC
many	TRBV29-1	TRBD2	TRBJ2-7	CSVAYSGGLYEQYF	TGCAGCGTTGCCTACTCGGGGGGGCTCTACGAGCAGTACTTC
few	TRBV7-2	.	TRBJ1-2	CASSLRTPGSYGYTF	TGTGCCAGCAGCTTAAGGACTCCGGGCAGTTATGGCTACACCTTC
many	TRBV6-1	.	TRBJ2-5	CASSDSLRTAKTQYF	TGTGCCAGCAGCGACTCTTTAAGGACGGCCAAGACCCAGTACTTC
.	TRBV20-1	TRBD2	TRBJ2-3	CSASSGWGDMQYF	TGCAGTGCTAGTAGCGGGTGGGGAGATATGCAGTATTTT
.	TRBV12-3/TRBV12-4	.	TRBJ1-1	CASSFVGAQEAFF	TGTGCCAGCAGTTTTGTGGGGGCCCAGGAAGCTTTCTTT
.	TRBV6-6	.	TRBJ1-1	CASSYSGGTEAFF	TGTGCCAGCAGTTACTCGGGCGGCACTGAAGCTTTCTTT
many	TRBV30	TRBD2	TRBJ2-1	CAWSVNVRTSTNF	TGTGCCTGGAGTGTAAACGTGAGGACTAGCACCAATTTC
many	TRBV10-3	TRBD1	TRBJ1-1	CAIKREVGTANTEAFF	TGTGCCATCAAGAGGGAGGTAGGGACAGCGAACACTGAAGCTTTCTTT
many	TRBV15	.	TRBJ1-5	CATASEISNQPQHF	TGTGCCACCGCCTCGGAAATTAGCAATCAGCCCCAGCATTTT
many	TRBV12-3/TRBV12-4	.	TRBJ2-1	CASSLAGSYEQFF	TGTGCCAGCAGTTTAGCGGGCAGCTATGAGCAGTTCTTC
many	TRBV6-2/TRBV6-3	TRBD1	TRBJ1-1	CASSPGTEGAFF	TGTGCCAGCAGTCCCGGGACAGAAGGAGCTTTCTTT
many	TRBV6-5	.	TRBJ2-1	CAIRRGQYNEQFF	TGTGCCATCAGACGGGGACAATACAATGAGCAGTTCTTC
few	TRBV6-5	.	TRBJ2-7	CASSYSTLGGANYEQYF	TGTGCCAGCAGTTACTCGACACTTGGTGGCGCGAACTACGAGCAGTACTTC
many	TRBV6-4	TRBD2	TRBJ2-3	CASSVAGGTDTQYF	TGTGCCAGCAGTGTAGCGGGGGGGACAGATACGCAGTATTTT
many	TRBV20-1	TRBD2	TRBJ2-1	CSASVRLAGIEQFF	TGCAGTGCTAGTGTGCGACTAGCGGGAATTGAGCAGTTCTTC
.	TRBV24-1	.	TRBJ2-7	CATSDSGAWEQYF	TGTGCCACCAGTGATTCCGGTGCCTGGGAGCAGTACTTC
.	TRBV7-3	.	TRBJ1-1	CASSLTRITEAFF	TGTGCCAGCAGCTTAACCAGGATCACTGAAGCTTTCTTT
many	TRBV12-3/TRBV12-4	TRBD1	TRBJ1-6	CASSLAAQGNSPLHF	TGTGCCAGCAGCCTTGCCGCACAGGGGAATTCACCCCTCCACTTT
many	TRBV29-1	.	TRBJ2-3	CSVEDRQGMVMGTDTQYF	TGCAGCGTTGAAGATCGGCAGGGGATGGTGATGGGCACAGATACGCAGTATTTT
many	TRBV24-1	.	TRBJ1-1	CATSDSGLRGSNTEAFF	TGTGCCACCAGTGATTCGGGACTCCGGGGCTCGAACACTGAAGCTTTCTTT
few	TRBV6-2/TRBV6-3	.	TRBJ2-5	CASSYVTEETQYF	TGTGCCAGCAGTTACGTGACAGAAGAGACCCAGTACTTC
many	TRBV12-3/TRBV12-4	.	TRBJ1-5	CASSFISSVSNQPQHF	TGTGCCAGCAGTTTTATCAGTAGTGTTAGCAATCAGCCCCAGCATTTT
few	TRBV18	TRBD1	TRBJ2-7	CASSPPDRGSYEQYF	TGTGCCAGCTCACCACCGGACAGGGGCTCCTACGAGCAGTACTTC
.	TRBV6-2/TRBV6-3	.	TRBJ1-1	CASSFPTVDTEAFF	TGTGCCAGCAGTTTCCCGACGGTGGACACTGAAGCTTTCTTT
many	TRBV6-2/TRBV6-3	.	TRBJ2-3	CASSYSGVDTQYF	TGTGCCAGCAGTTACTCCGGGGTCGATACGCAGTATTTT
few	TRBV13	.	TRBJ2-7	CASSLGRSYEQYF	TGTGCCAGCAGCTTAGGCCGTTCCTACGAGCAGTACTTC
.	TRBV14	.	TRBJ1-5	CAGSQLGSNQPQHF	TGTGCCGGCAGCCAACTCGGTAGCAATCAGCCCCAGCATTTT
many	TRBV9	.	TRBJ2-2	CASSVAGRGDTGELFF	TGTGCCAGCAGCGTAGCCGGCAGGGGCGATACCGGGGAGCTGTTTTTT
many	TRBV6-6	.	TRBJ1-2	CASTRGNYGYTF	TGTGCCAGCACGCGGGGGAACTATGGCTACACCTTC
.	TRBV29-1	TRBD1	TRBJ2-1	CSVGTGVSNEQFF	TGCAGCGTTGGGACAGGGGTCTCCAATGAGCAGTTCTTC